The text below deals with one T cell receptor (beta chain). This clonotype was counted ten times or more. Its cognate antigen has yet to be identified. Per-base quality was not reported, and no clone a single base away is much larger than it. All donors were healthy Caucasians. Miltenyi CD45RO+ enrichment and human naive T-cell isolation kits were used to isolate memory (CD45RO+) and naive T cells from PBMC. The CDR3 has 12 amino acids, counting the end cysteine and phenylalanine. Here the CDR3 DNA is all that survives: 36 bases in frame from base 1. For CDR1 and CDR2, the germline V gene lists MNHEY and SVGEGT. Cut back by 2 bases and 9 bases, the V and J ends lie 11 bases apart. The data originate from a study of identical twins (dated by TCRdb to about 2016). Concerning the study at large: The study deep-sequenced TCR alpha and beta repertoires from monozygotic twins, unrelated adults of various ages and cord blood to test whether fetal clonotypes persist. To rule out contamination, replicate twin experiments were performed at different times with different library preparation protocols.

To prepare the library, 5' RACE was applied. The reads were generated on an Illumina HiSeq 2000. A universal primer binding site was introduced by template switching, and a unique molecular identifier was present in the final cDNA, enabling accurate counting of TCR cDNA molecules. Specific primers in the conserved constant-segment region were used to synthesize first-strand cDNA for TCR alpha and beta chains. To control for contamination, every cDNA library was double barcoded, receiving both a SMART-Mk sample barcode and Illumina barcodes. Two successive PCR steps introduced TruSeq adapter sequences along with Illumina sample barcodes. Sequencing of the TCR alpha and beta cDNA libraries was done on the Illumina HiSeq platform using custom primers. On the study's bioinformatics: MiGEC processed the raw reads to extract unique molecular identifiers, while MiXCR was used to determine the CDR3 positions. Recombination models were inferred per individual with the repgenHMM and IGoR tools using an EM algorithm. Shared clonotype analysis was performed with the tcR package in R, normalizing sharing by the product of cloneset sizes. To study raw recombination without the effects of thymic and clonal selection, out-of-frame nonproductive sequences were analyzed. TCRdb reprocessed the public reads (quality trimming at Q25 with fastp, clone calling with MiXCR) and kept in-frame beta chains. Under each unique CDR3 protein, matching rows form one entry showing the most common genes and DNA. TCRdb, not the original authors, processed these V and J calls. The sample contains hundreds of thousands of distinct CDR3 sequences, less than 9.5% of them found a single time. Of the sample, around 5.1% is held by the ten largest clones.

Here is what the overall study found, with its caveats: In beta out-of-frame sequences, excess twin sharing was weaker, because having fewer shared sequences lowered the signal-to-noise ratio. Conclusions relied on cross-sectional statistical analysis, since the same donors could not be followed over many years. Fewer insertions were carried by abundant cord blood beta clonotypes, a similar but weaker trend appeared in young adult naive repertoires, and no such trend appeared in memory repertoires. In monozygotic twins, recombination models systematically underestimated out-of-frame TCR alpha sharing, but the models matched the sharing seen between unrelated individuals. Zero-insertion analyses could be partly confounded by invariant T cells such as MAIT and iNKT, though diverse VJ usage argued against such confounding for most clonotypes. Compared with coincidental sharing between unrelated individuals, an excess of low generation-probability sequences was observed among out-of-frame TCR alpha sequences shared between twins.

The sequenced material came from memory (CD45RO+) T cells sorted from blood. Explained via the paper, the cell subset or site label denotes: CD45RO+ enriched T cells. The V gene is TRBV6-2 or TRBV6-3 and the J gene is TRBJ2-7; the D gene is possibly TRBD2, with 6 bases matching. The receptor comes from a young woman in good health. The sequenced DNA is TGTGCCAGCAGTTACACGGGGACTGTGCAGTACTTC. It translates as CASSYTGTVQYF.